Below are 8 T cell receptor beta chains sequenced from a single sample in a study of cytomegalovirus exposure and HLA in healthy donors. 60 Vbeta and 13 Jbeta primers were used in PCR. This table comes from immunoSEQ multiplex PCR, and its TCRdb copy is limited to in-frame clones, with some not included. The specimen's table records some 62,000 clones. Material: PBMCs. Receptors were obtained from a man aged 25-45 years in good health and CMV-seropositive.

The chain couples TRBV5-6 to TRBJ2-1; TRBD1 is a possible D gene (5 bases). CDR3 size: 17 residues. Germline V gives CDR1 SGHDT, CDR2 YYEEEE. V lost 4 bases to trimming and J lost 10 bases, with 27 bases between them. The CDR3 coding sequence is TGTGCCAGCAGCCCAAAACACCAGGGAAGCAAGACCATCGAGCAGTTCTTC. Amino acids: CASSPKHQGSKTIEQFF.

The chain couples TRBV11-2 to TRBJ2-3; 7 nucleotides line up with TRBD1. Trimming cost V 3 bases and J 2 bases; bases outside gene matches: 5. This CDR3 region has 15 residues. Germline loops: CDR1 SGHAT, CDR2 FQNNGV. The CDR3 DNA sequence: TGTGCCAGCAGCTTCTGGCAGGGGGACACAGATACGCAGTATTTT. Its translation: CASSFWQGDTDTQYF.

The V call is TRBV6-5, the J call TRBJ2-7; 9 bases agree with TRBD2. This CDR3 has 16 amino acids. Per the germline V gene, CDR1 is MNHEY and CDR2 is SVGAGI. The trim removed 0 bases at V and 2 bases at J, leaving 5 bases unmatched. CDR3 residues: CASSYSMGGGAYEQYF. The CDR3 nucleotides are TGTGCCAGCAGTTACTCGATGGGCGGGGGGGCCTACGAGCAGTACTTC.

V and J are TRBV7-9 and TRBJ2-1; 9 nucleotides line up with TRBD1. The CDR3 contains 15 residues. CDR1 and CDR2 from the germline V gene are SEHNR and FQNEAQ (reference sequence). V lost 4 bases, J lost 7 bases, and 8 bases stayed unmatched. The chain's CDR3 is CASSSDRGDMNEQFF. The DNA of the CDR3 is TGTGCCAGCAGCTCAGACAGGGGGGATATGAATGAGCAGTTCTTC.

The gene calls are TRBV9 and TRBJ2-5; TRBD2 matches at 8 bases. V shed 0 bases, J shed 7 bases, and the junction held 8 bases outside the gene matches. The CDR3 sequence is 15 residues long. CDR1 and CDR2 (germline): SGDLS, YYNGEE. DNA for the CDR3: TGTGCCAGCAGCGTAGATATGGGACTAGAGGGGACCCAGTACTTC. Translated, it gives CASSVDMGLEGTQYF.

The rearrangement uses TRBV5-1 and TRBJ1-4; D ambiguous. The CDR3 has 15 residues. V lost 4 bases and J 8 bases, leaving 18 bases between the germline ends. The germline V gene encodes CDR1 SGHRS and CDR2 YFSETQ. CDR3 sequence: CASSTRTGVGEKLFF. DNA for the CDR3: TGCGCCAGCAGCACACGGACCGGGGTAGGGGAAAAACTGTTTTTT.

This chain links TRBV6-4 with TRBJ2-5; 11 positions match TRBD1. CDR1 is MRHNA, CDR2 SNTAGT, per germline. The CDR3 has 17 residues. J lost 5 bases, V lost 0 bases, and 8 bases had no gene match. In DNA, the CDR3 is TGTGCCAGCAGTGACTCGGACAGGGGGCTTTTCTATGAGACCCAGTACTTC. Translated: CASSDSDRGLFYETQYF.

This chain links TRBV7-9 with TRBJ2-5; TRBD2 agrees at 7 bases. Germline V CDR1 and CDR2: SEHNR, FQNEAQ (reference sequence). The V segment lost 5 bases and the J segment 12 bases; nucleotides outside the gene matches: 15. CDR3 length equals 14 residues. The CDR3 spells CASSPPVDLAAEYF. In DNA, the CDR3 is TGTGCCAGCAGCCCTCCGGTCGATCTAGCGGCTGAGTACTTC.